The clone carrying this TCR beta chain has only a few counts. The antigen is not known. The data are from a study of identical twins. The study, taken as a whole, reports: While abundant cord blood beta clonotypes carried fewer insertions, memory repertoires showed no such pattern. Model-predicted out-of-frame TCR alpha sharing fell below observed values in monozygotic twins. Analyses of zero insertions could be partly confounded by invariant MAIT and iNKT cells.

V was trimmed by 5 bases and J by 5 bases, leaving 9 bases between them. The CDR3 covers 13 residues. Germline CDR1 and CDR2: SGHTA and FQGNSA. TCRdb independently ran MiXCR on the 5' RACE reads; one entry per CDR3 protein. In the table there are about 520,000 distinct CDR3 sequences, 22% of which are singletons. Another study also made use of these data, one on T cells expressing NK-cell markers.

This TCR came from a woman aged 18-29 years in good health. The rearrangement uses TRBV7-2 and TRBJ2-2, with D uncertain. Sequencing was done on a sample of CD4+ T cells sorted from blood. The CDR3: CASSQANTGELFF. Here the CDR3 DNA reads TGTGCCAGCAGCCAGGCCAATACCGGGGAGCTGTTTTTT.